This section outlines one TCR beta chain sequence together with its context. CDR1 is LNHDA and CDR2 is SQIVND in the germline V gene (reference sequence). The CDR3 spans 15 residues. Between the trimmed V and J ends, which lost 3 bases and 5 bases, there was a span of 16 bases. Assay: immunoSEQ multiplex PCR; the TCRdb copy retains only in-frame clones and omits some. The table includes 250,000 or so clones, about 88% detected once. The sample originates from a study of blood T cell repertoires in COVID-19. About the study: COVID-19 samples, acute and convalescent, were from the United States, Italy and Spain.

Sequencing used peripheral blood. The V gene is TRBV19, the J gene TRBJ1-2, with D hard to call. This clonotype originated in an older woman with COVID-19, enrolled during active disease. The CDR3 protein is CASSISASRGYGYTF. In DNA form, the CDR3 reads TGTGCCAGTAGTATTTCGGCATCTAGAGGGTATGGCTACACCTTC. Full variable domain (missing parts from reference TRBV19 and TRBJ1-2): DGGITQSPKYLFRKEGQNVTLSCEQNLNHDAMYWYRQDPGQGLRLIYYSQIVNDFQKGDIAEGYSVSREKKESFPLTVTSAQKNPTAFYLCASSISASRGYGYTFGSGTRLTVV.